This T cell receptor (beta chain) was profiled in a study of T-cell reconstitution after alpha-beta-depleted transplantation in children. This clonotype was found many times. Its antigen is undetermined. Study-level findings and limits: Several hundred expanded graft clones reportedly supplied alpha-beta T cells about two months after transplant. Surviving recipient T cells and intrathymic progenitors accounted for some patients' high TCRbeta diversity at day 60. One year post-transplant, T-cell counts and diversity were largely derived from T cells produced anew.

The authors prepared the TCRbeta library with unique molecular identifiers. TCRdb passed the PCR reads through MiXCR, listing each CDR3 protein once. The table lists 450,000 to 600,000 distinct CDR3 sequences, around 13% of them singletons, with over 2% in the top ten. The receptor was isolated from a male patient younger than 18 who had a stem cell transplant for acute myeloid leukemia, so the T cells may come from the graft donor. Sequences were derived from PBMCs, mostly from graft donor cells, sampled 360 days after TCRalphabeta/CD19-depleted stem cell transplant.

CDR3 DNA sequence: TGCAGTGCTAGAGACCTGACTAGCTACTACAATGAGCAGTTCTTC. Translating it yields CSARDLTSYYNEQFF. V gene TRBV20-1 combines with J gene TRBJ2-1, with 7 bases lining up with TRBD2. Germline trimming cut 0 bases from V and 3 bases from J; bases unmatched to any gene: 5. The CDR3 runs to 15 residues. In germline, CDR1 is DFQATT, CDR2 SNEGSKA (reference sequence).